The next 29 T cell receptor beta chains were all read from a single sample in a study of glioma-infiltrating T cells. TCR alpha and beta CDR3 regions were amplified from RNA using iRepertoire nested multiplex PCR. Each CDR3 protein gets one entry after TCRdb re-called the multiplex PCR reads with MiXCR. The repertoire has fewer than 500,000 distinct CDR3 sequences, approximately 42% of them found once; the top ten carry around 12%. The sequenced sample was glioma tissue, nonneoplastic brain tissue, or PBMCs (not recorded which). The receptor set was obtained from a human donor with low-grade glioma or glioblastoma, undergoing nonglioma brain surgery, or in good health (not recorded which).

The V and J genes are TRBV5-4 and TRBJ2-4; 7 bases fit TRBD2. V lost 1 base, J lost 1 base, and 11 bases stayed unmatched. The CDR3 is 18 amino acids. CDR1 and CDR2 from the germline V gene are SGHNT and YYREEE (reference sequence). In DNA, the CDR3 is TGTGCCAGCAGCTTGTACGGGCGGGGGTTCTCGGCCAAAAACATTCAGTACTTC. It translates to CASSLYGRGFSAKNIQYF.

Notes on this clonotype: A clone one base away is much larger, so this may be a read error. The chain employs TRBV12-3 or TRBV12-4 and TRBJ2-5; possibly TRBD2 for D (7 bases). The CDR3 is made up of 17 amino acids. Trimming shortened V by 4 bases and J by 11 bases, and 29 bases separated the two germline ends. The chain's CDR3 is CASSWGGGGSSYNEQYF. The CDR3 DNA reads as TGTGCCAGCAGTTGGGGGGGCGGGGGTAGCTCCTACAATGAGCAGTACTTC.

The CDR3 loop reads CSARYRKQETQYF. CDR3 DNA: TGCAGTGCTAGATACCGGAAACAAGAGACCCAGTACTTC. V and J are TRBV20-1 and TRBJ2-5; D not resolved. The ends were cut back, 2 bases at V and 2 bases at J, with 9 bases in the middle. The CDR3 length is 13 residues. Germline V CDR1 and CDR2: DFQATT, SNEGSKA (reference sequence).

On this clonotype: One end of the junction is discordant with germline, which a read error may explain. This chain joins TRBV5-4 and TRBJ2-5; 7 positions agree with TRBD2. Germline V gene sequence: CDR1 SGHNT, CDR2 YYREEE (reference sequence). The CDR3 is 13 amino acids. CDR3 amino acids: CASSKGTKETQYF. The DNA of the CDR3 is TGTGCCAGCAGCAAAGGGACTAAAGAGACACAGTACTTC.

Note on this clonotype: An end of the junction differs from the germline gene, which may be a read error. This chain links TRBV20-1 with TRBJ2-7; 11 bases line up with TRBD1. Looked up from germline, CDR1 is DFQATT and CDR2 is SNEGSKA (reference sequence). The CDR3 spans 15 residues. This CDR3 is CIARRGGTGGYEQYF. The CDR3 region has the DNA TGTATTGCTAGGAGAGGGGGGACAGGGGGCTACGAGCAGTACTTC.

This clonotype was recorded a few times. This chain uses TRBV7-9 with TRBJ2-3, with D hard to call. The CDR3 extends over 15 amino acids. Germline loops: CDR1 SEHNR, CDR2 FQNEAQ (reference sequence). V was shortened by 1 base and J by 5 bases, with 13 bases between the two germline ends. The CDR3 here is CASSLDAWIQDTQYF. The CDR3 DNA follows: TGTGCCAGCAGCTTAGATGCTTGGATCCAAGATACGCAGTATTTT. The entire variable domain, with the rest obtained from reference TRBV7-9 and TRBJ2-3, is as follows: DTGVSQNPRHKITKRGQNVTFRCDPISEHNRLYWYRQTLGQGPEFLTYFQNEAQLEKSRLLSDRFSAERPKGSFSTLEIQRTEQGDSAMYLCASSLDAWIQDTQYFGPGTRLTVL.

This clonotype was detected ten times or more. This rearrangement joins TRBV7-2 to TRBJ2-2; no clear D. Germline assignment: CDR1 SGHTA and CDR2 FQGNSA. This CDR3 is built from 15 residues. The V end lost 2 bases, the J end lost 4 bases, and 11 bases lay between the germline ends. CDR3: CASSLTPDPTGELFF. The CDR3 DNA reads as TGTGCCAGCAGCTTAACCCCCGACCCCACCGGGGAGCTGTTTTTT.

On this clonotype: The conserved closing phenylalanine or tryptophan is absent in this CDR3, likely reflecting a read error. The chain has TRBV20-1 and TRBJ1-5, with D tentatively TRBD1 (5 bases). Germline CDR1 DFQATT, CDR2 SNEGSKA (reference sequence). Between the trimmed V and J ends, which lost 3 bases and 2 bases, there was a span of 11 bases. There are 14 residues in the CDR3. The chain's CDR3 is CSASWGPGNQPQHL. CDR3 nucleotides: TGCAGTGCTAGTTGGGGCCCCGGCAATCAGCCCCAGCATTTG.

About this clonotype: A single base separates this from a much larger clone, so it may be a read error. This chain uses TRBV27 with TRBJ1-1, with TRBD1 matching over 9 bases. The CDR3 is made up of 13 amino acids. Germline values: CDR1 MNHEY, CDR2 SMNVEV (reference sequence). In nucleotides, the CDR3 is TGTGGCAGCAAAGGACAGGGGTGGACTGAAGCTTTCTTT. Translating gives CGSKGQGWTEAFF.

This clonotype was counted a few times. The V gene is TRBV7-9, the J gene TRBJ1-5, with D perhaps TRBD1 (6 bases). This CDR3 has 14 residues. Trimming left V 2 bases short and J 5 bases short, with 10 bases between. The germline CDR1 and CDR2 sequences are SEHNR and FQNEAQ (reference sequence). The CDR3 bases are TGTGCCAGCAGCTTAACAGGGAATTATCAGCCCCAGCATTTT. This gives the protein CASSLTGNYQPQHF. Drawing the rest from reference TRBV7-9 and TRBJ1-5, the complete variable domain is DTGVSQNPRHKITKRGQNVTFRCDPISEHNRLYWYRQTLGQGPEFLTYFQNEAQLEKSRLLSDRFSAERPKGSFSTLEIQRTEQGDSAMYLCASSLTGNYQPQHFGDGTRLSIL.

The sample holds a few counts of this clonotype. The rearrangement links TRBV28 to TRBJ1-5; TRBD1 aligns across 9 bases. J was trimmed by 6 bases and V by 3 bases; bases with no gene match: 6. CDR3 length: 15 residues. Germline CDR1 is MDHEN and CDR2 is SYDVKM. The CDR3 loop is CASSLSGTGSQPQHF. The DNA of the CDR3 is TGTGCCAGCAGTTTGTCCGGGACAGGGAGTCAGCCCCAGCATTTT.

This sequence joins TRBV20-1 and TRBJ1-1, with D possibly being TRBD1 (6 bases). Per germline, CDR1 DFQATT and CDR2 SNEGSKA (reference sequence). V gave up 4 bases and J gave up 6 bases, with 18 bases separating them. This CDR3 has 14 residues. The chain's CDR3 is CSATQEGGLPEAFF. The CDR3 DNA is TGCAGTGCTACACAAGAGGGGGGGCTTCCTGAAGCTTTCTTT.

This chain joins TRBV7-2 and TRBJ2-5; no clear D gene. The length of the CDR3 is 15 residues. The V end lost 4 bases, the J end lost 4 bases, and 16 bases lay between the germline ends. Germline CDR1 is SGHTA and CDR2 is FQGNSA. The DNA of the CDR3 is TGTGCCAGCAGCTCTCCTGAGGTAAACCGAGAGACCCAGTACTTC. Amino acid sequence: CASSSPEVNRETQYF.

V gene TRBV5-4 combines with J gene TRBJ2-7; D gene uncertain. Trimming removed 0 bases from V and 6 bases from J, with 10 bases in between. CDR1 is SGHNT and CDR2 is YYREEE in the germline V gene (reference sequence). The CDR3 sequence is 13 residues long. The CDR3 loop reads CASSLVAGREQYF. The CDR3 nucleotides are TGTGCCAGCAGCTTGGTAGCCGGGCGCGAGCAGTACTTC.

V is TRBV4-3 and J is TRBJ2-7; D gene unclear. This CDR3 is built from 16 residues. Germline V gene lookup returns CDR1 LGHNA and CDR2 YSLEER. V was clipped by 1 base and J by 2 bases, with 15 bases between them. DNA for the CDR3: TGCGCCAGCAGCCAAGGAGGAATAGCACCTCCCTACGAGCAGTACTTC. Encoded protein: CASSQGGIAPPYEQYF.

In this sample, this clonotype turned up a few times. The CDR3 loop is CASSRLADSYNEQFF. DNA for the CDR3: TGCGCCAGCAGCCGTCTAGCGGACTCCTACAATGAGCAGTTCTTC. This rearrangement joins TRBV4-1 to TRBJ2-1; TRBD2 matches 7 bases. The CDR3 totals 15 residues. Trimming took 4 bases from V and 0 from J; bases not matched to a gene: 3. The germline CDR1 and CDR2 sequences are MGHRA and YSYEKL.

Notes on this clonotype: This CDR3 fails to terminate in the conserved phenylalanine or tryptophan, so it likely reflects a read error. The V and J genes are TRBV3-1 and TRBJ2-1; 9 nucleotides agree with TRBD1. Unmatched junction bases numbered 10, after V lost 5 bases and J lost 8 bases. The germline CDR1 and CDR2 sequences are LGHDT and YNNKEL (reference sequence). This CDR3 region has 15 residues. CDR3 sequence reads: CASSDTRTGGDEQFL. CDR3 nucleotides: TGTGCCAGCAGCGATACTAGAACAGGGGGCGATGAGCAGTTCCTC.

V is TRBV20-1 and J is TRBJ2-7; 7 nucleotides agree with TRBD1. Germline values: CDR1 DFQATT, CDR2 SNEGSKA (reference sequence). The CDR3 runs to 14 residues. The trim removed 5 bases at V and 7 bases at J, leaving 14 bases unmatched. CDR3 protein: CSAVLPGQTGEQYF. Written as DNA, the CDR3 is TGCAGTGCTGTCCTCCCGGGACAGACGGGGGAGCAGTACTTC.

Of note for this clonotype: Given a much more abundant clone one base away, this may be a read error. The rearrangement links TRBV6-2 or TRBV6-3 to TRBJ1-5; the D is unclear. Trimming removed 7 bases at V and 2 bases at J, with 12 bases between. Germline values: CDR1 MNHEY, CDR2 SVGEGT. There are 14 residues in the CDR3. CDR3 coding DNA: TGTGCCAGCAACCCAAGGTATGGCAATCAGCCCCAGCATTTT. As protein: CASNPRYGNQPQHF.

Of note for this clonotype: A much larger clonotype is one base distant, so this may be a read error. The chain links TRBV6-2 or TRBV6-3 to TRBJ2-7, with TRBD1 matching over 9 bases. Trimming cost V 5 bases and J 8 bases; bases outside gene matches: 13. This CDR3 region has 15 residues. CDR1 MNHEY and CDR2 SVGEGT come from the germline V gene. The CDR3 loop reads CASSHLDRDRDQQYF. The CDR3 DNA follows: TGTGCCAGCAGTCACCTGGACCGGGACAGGGACCAGCAGTACTTC.

This clonotype was seen more than once but under ten times. V gene TRBV7-9 combines with J gene TRBJ2-5, with D possibly called TRBD1 or TRBD2 (5 bases each). Per germline, CDR1 SEHNR and CDR2 FQNEAQ (reference sequence). The germline V and J ends were trimmed by 2 bases and 4 bases, with 14 bases remaining between them. This CDR3 has 15 residues. The DNA for the CDR3 is TGTGCCAGCAGCTTACCGGGACCGAGAGGAGAGACCCAGTACTTC. It yields the protein CASSLPGPRGETQYF.

This chain links TRBV6-1 with TRBJ2-1; D could derive from TRBD1 or TRBD2 (5 bases each). The CDR3 loop spans 16 amino acids. Trimming left V 5 bases short and J 3 bases short, with 17 bases between. Germline V lookup: CDR1 MNHNS, CDR2 SASEGT. In nucleotides, the CDR3 is TGTGCCAGCAGTCCGTGGGGGAAGACTCACTACAATGAGCAGTTCTTC. Protein sequence: CASSPWGKTHYNEQFF.

The chain joins TRBV3-1 to TRBJ2-1; no clear D. The V gene lost 1 base and the J gene lost 0 bases, with 10 bases spanning the gap. The CDR3 consists of 16 residues. Germline values: CDR1 LGHDT, CDR2 YNNKEL (reference sequence). The CDR3 nucleotides are TGTGCCAGCAGCCAAGTGGGAACGGCCTCCTACAATGAGCAGTTCTTC. It specifies CASSQVGTASYNEQFF.

The table lists this clonotype with a few counts. The genes are TRBV4-1 and TRBJ1-2; no clear D gene. The CDR3 is 15 residues long. The V gene lost 4 bases and the J gene lost 3 bases, with 15 bases spanning the gap. CDR1 is MGHRA and CDR2 is YSYEKL in the germline V gene. This CDR3 is CASSPIHHRDYGYTF. In DNA, the CDR3 is TGCGCCAGCAGCCCCATACATCACCGGGACTATGGCTACACCTTC.

The table lists this clonotype with a count of one. The chain employs TRBV5-1 and TRBJ2-7; D may match TRBD1 or TRBD2 (5 bases each). This CDR3 contains 14 residues. Germline V gene data show CDR1 as SGHRS and CDR2 as YFSETQ. V lost 7 bases and J 2 bases, leaving 16 bases between the germline ends. This chain's CDR3 is CASGRGERPYEQYF. The CDR3, as DNA: TGCGCCAGCGGCCGAGGGGAGCGCCCCTACGAGCAGTACTTC.

This clonotype has a handful of counts. This chain connects TRBV25-1 to TRBJ1-6, with D unresolved. This CDR3 has 14 amino acids. CDR1 is MGHDK and CDR2 is SYGVNS in the germline V gene. Trimming stripped 8 bases from V and 8 bases from J, with 16 bases between. The CDR3 loop is CASGWLGPHSPLHF. The CDR3 DNA reads as TGTGCCAGCGGCTGGTTAGGTCCCCATTCACCCCTCCACTTT.

The chain recombines TRBV6-1 with TRBJ1-6, with a tentative D call TRBD1 (5 bases). CDR1 and CDR2 (germline): MNHNS, SASEGT. Trimming removed 8 bases from V and 5 bases from J, with 10 bases in between. This CDR3 has 13 residues. The CDR3 DNA follows: TGTGCCAGCGGTCGACAGAATAATTCACCCCTCCACTTT. Encoded protein: CASGRQNNSPLHF.

This clonotype was observed a handful of times. The chain recombines TRBV11-2 with TRBJ2-7; D may match TRBD1 or TRBD2 (5 bases each). This CDR3 has 14 amino acids. Germline V gene sequence: CDR1 SGHAT, CDR2 FQNNGV. The V and J ends lost 5 bases and 2 bases respectively, with 13 bases between them. Here the CDR3 reads CASSTWDLAYEQYF. CDR3 bases: TGTGCCAGCAGCACCTGGGACCTTGCCTACGAGCAGTACTTC.

The CDR3 here is CASSGHGESWGEQFF. The CDR3 DNA sequence: TGTGCCAGCAGCGGCCACGGGGAATCCTGGGGTGAGCAGTTCTTC. The gene calls are TRBV12-3 or TRBV12-4 and TRBJ2-1; tentatively, D is TRBD2 (5 bases). There are 15 residues in the CDR3. The ends were cut back, 6 bases at V and 9 bases at J, with 21 bases in the middle.